The entry that follows covers one T cell receptor (beta chain) sequence. Its antigen is still unknown. Germline CDR1 is MDHEN and CDR2 is SYDVKM. This CDR3 region has 13 residues. This record comes from a study of CXCR3-negative and CXCR3-positive naive CD8 T cells. Whole-study findings and limits: Higher TRB CDR3 hydrophobicity marked CXCR3-positive naive cells relative to CXCR3-negative naive cells.

The libraries of TRB cDNA were constructed through 5' RACE using UMI labels. TCRdb re-called the 5' RACE reads and shows each CDR3 protein once, DNA omitted. Its listing shows over 100,000 distinct CDR3 sequences. Every CD8+ subset sample held some 300,000 flow-sorted cells, done in triplicate. A CD45RO-CCR7+CD27+CD95- phenotype identified naive CD8+ T cells. The J gene is TRBJ2-5, the V gene TRBV28. The sample taken for sequencing was naive CXCR3- CD8+ T cells from blood. As to subset: CD45RO-CCR7+CD27+CD95- naive CD8+ T cells lacking CXCR3 (TNR3-). The receptor was derived from a human donor in good health. Some clones in this sample may be carry-over from other donors' samples. This CDR3 reads CASSRPTQETQYF.